This T cell receptor beta chain stems from a study of graft-versus-host responses after intestinal transplantation. Comment on this clone: What it binds is unknown.

V lost 2 bases and J 1 base, leaving 21 bases between the germline ends. This CDR3 is 18 amino acids long. Per germline, CDR1 SGHRS and CDR2 YFSETQ. Assay used: immunoSEQ multiplex PCR; TCRdb lists only in-frame clones, some missing. The data show approximately 90,000 clones, roughly 90% seen once. This TCR was sampled from a human donor who was the organ donor for an intestinal transplant. The sequences come from unstimulated CD4+ T cells sorted from spleen or lymph node cells, collected before transplant. V gene TRBV5-1 combines with J gene TRBJ1-1, with D possibly being TRBD1 (5 bases). In nucleotides, the CDR3 is TGCGCCAGCAGCTTAATCCCCCCCGTCCCAGGGAAGAACACTGAAGCTTTCTTT. It is translated as CASSLIPPVPGKNTEAFF.